A selection of T cell receptor beta chains follows, all from one sample in a study of blood T cell repertoires in COVID-19. TCRdb keeps only in-frame clones here, not all; method: immunoSEQ multiplex PCR. This sample has more than 250,000 clones; 70% to 90% occur once, and the top ten carry around 5.8%. Sequences were obtained from peripheral blood. All receptors come from a woman aged 45-60 years with COVID-19, enrolled during active disease. CDR3s include the opening cysteine and the closing phenylalanine or tryptophan. A D gene is named only where the DNA matches it firmly. For some rows the clone size is stated as once, few or many, or as a class when expanded; others skip it.

D gene	V gene	J gene	clone size	CDR3 protein	CDR3 DNA
-	TRBV19	TRBJ2-2	-	CASSIGHVGGELFF	TGTGCCAGTAGTATAGGCCATGTCGGCGGGGAGCTGTTTTTT
-	TRBV7-6	TRBJ1-1	once	CASSLGGGLNTEAFF	TGTGCCAGCAGCTTAGGCGGGGGCCTGAACACTGAAGCTTTCTTT
-	TRBV7-9	TRBJ1-2	-	CASSSGTRILYGYTF	TGTGCCAGCAGCTCCGGGACACGGATCCTCTATGGCTACACCTTC
-	TRBV15	TRBJ2-7	-	CATSGYNEQYF	TGTGCCACCTCCGGGTACAACGAGCAGTACTTC
-	TRBV2	TRBJ2-1	-	CASSELDNPSYNEQFF	TGTGCCAGCAGTGAGCTTGACAACCCCTCCTACAATGAGCAGTTCTTC
TRBD2	TRBV3-1/TRBV3-2	TRBJ2-1	-	CASSQETSGNNEQFF	TGTGCCAGCAGCCAAGAGACTAGCGGGAACAATGAGCAGTTCTTC
TRBD2	TRBV19	TRBJ2-3	once	CASSIDLGTSGSQYF	TGTGCCAGTAGTATAGATCTTGGGACTAGCGGCTCGCAGTATTTT
-	TRBV18	TRBJ1-3	-	CASSPELASGNTIYF	TGTGCCAGCTCACCAGAATTGGCCTCTGGAAACACCATATATTTT
-	TRBV6-2/TRBV6-3	TRBJ1-1	-	CASSYLTTNTEAFF	TGTGCCAGCAGTTACTTGACAACAAACACTGAAGCTTTCTTT
TRBD2	TRBV27	TRBJ2-7	-	CASSFRPVRLAGGVSYEQYF	TGTGCCAGCAGTTTTCGCCCCGTTAGGCTAGCGGGAGGGGTCTCCTACGAGCAGTACTTC
TRBD1	TRBV6-6	TRBJ1-4	-	CASSYPRTGGDEKLFF	TGTGCCAGCAGTTACCCCCGGACAGGGGGAGATGAAAAACTGTTTTTT
TRBD1	TRBV15	TRBJ1-1	-	CATRTGGFIQSTEAFF	TGTGCCACGAGGACAGGGGGCTTCATACAGAGCACTGAAGCTTTCTTT
TRBD2	TRBV24-1	TRBJ2-1	-	CATSATGLAGAYNEQFF	TGTGCCACCAGTGCTACGGGACTAGCGGGGGCCTACAATGAGCAGTTCTTC
-	TRBV6-5	TRBJ1-5	once	CASTGQQHSNQPQHF	TGTGCCAGCACAGGACAGCAACATAGCAATCAGCCCCAGCATTTT
TRBD1	TRBV11-2	TRBJ1-2	-	CASSPIRDRRNYGYTF	TGTGCCAGCAGCCCTATTCGGGACAGGAGAAACTATGGCTACACCTTC
TRBD2	TRBV29-1	TRBJ2-7	-	CSVEDHRGSPYEQYF	TGCAGCGTTGAAGATCACCGCGGGAGCCCGTACGAGCAGTACTTC
TRBD1	TRBV15	TRBJ1-4	-	CATSRGGTVNNEKLFF	TGTGCCACCAGCAGAGGGGGGACAGTGAATAATGAAAAACTGTTTTTT